These 5 T cell receptor beta chains were sequenced from one sample in a study of T cell changes during pregnancy in multiple sclerosis. The protocol was immunoSEQ multiplex PCR, while the TCRdb copy is restricted to in-frame clones and leaves out a portion. The data hold tens of thousands of clones, with over 75% observed a single time. The specimen comprised CD8+ T cells from peripheral blood mononuclear cells, sampled before pregnancy. Source of these receptors: a female donor with multiple sclerosis, enrolled in a pregnancy study.

The rearrangement joins TRBV13 to TRBJ2-7; D is possibly TRBD1 (5 bases). This CDR3 region has 17 residues. The V gene lost 4 bases and the J gene lost 2 bases, with 21 bases spanning the gap. Per germline, CDR1 PRHDT and CDR2 FYEKMQ (reference sequence). The CDR3 bases are TGTGCCAGCAGCTCCACCATTTTCTCCGACAGTCCCTACGAGCAGTACTTC. Translated: CASSSTIFSDSPYEQYF.

This clone has more than one count but fewer than ten. The chain carries TRBV5-6 and TRBJ1-1, with no clear D. The CDR3 extends over 13 amino acids. Between the trimmed V and J ends, which lost 2 bases and 3 bases, there was a span of 8 bases. CDR1 is SGHDT, CDR2 YYEEEE, per germline. The CDR3 protein is CASSFGQDTEAFF. In DNA form, the CDR3 reads TGTGCCAGCAGCTTCGGTCAAGACACTGAAGCTTTCTTT.

This rearrangement joins TRBV6-5 to TRBJ2-1; 7 bases fit TRBD2. CDR1 MNHEY and CDR2 SVGAGI come from the germline V gene. V lost 4 bases and J lost 6; bases outside the gene matches: 6. This CDR3 is 14 amino acids long. CDR3 sequence reads: CASSWGGDPNEQFF. The CDR3 DNA reads TGTGCCAGCAGTTGGGGGGGTGATCCCAATGAGCAGTTCTTC.

The rearrangement uses TRBV5-4 and TRBJ2-3, with D possibly being TRBD1 (6 bases). Trimming pared 10 bases from V and 2 bases from J, leaving 14 bases between. The CDR3 sequence is 13 residues long. Germline lookup yields CDR1 SGHNT and CDR2 YYREEE (reference sequence). The CDR3 here is CAGKQGVTDTQYF. The CDR3 coding sequence is TGTGCCGGGAAACAGGGAGTCACAGATACGCAGTATTTT.

The J gene is TRBJ1-4, the V gene TRBV4-2; D ambiguous. From germline, CDR1 is LGHNA and CDR2 YNFKEQ. This CDR3 spans 19 amino acids. Trimming left V 1 base short and J 6 bases short, with 24 bases between. CDR3: CASSQGAPGRKWGDEKLFF. The CDR3 DNA follows: TGTGCCAGCAGCCAAGGGGCCCCGGGCCGAAAATGGGGAGATGAAAAACTGTTTTTT.